Sequencing of this TCR beta chain was carried out in a study of blood T cell repertoires in COVID-19. The assay was immunoSEQ multiplex PCR, and TCRdb's table has in-frame clones only and misses some. The sample comprises roughly 300,000 clones, about 83% of which are singletons, and roughly 1.6% rests with the top ten. Sample: peripheral blood. The TCR sequence derives from a woman aged 45-59 years with acute or convalescent COVID-19.

CDR3 coding DNA: TGTGCCAGCAGCCCCCGGGGGGGGAACCGATACACTGAAGCTTTCTTT. It encodes CASSPRGGNRYTEAFF. The chain joins TRBV7-9 to TRBJ1-1, with a possible D match to TRBD1 (5 bases). Germline V gene sequence: CDR1 SEHNR, CDR2 FQNEAQ (reference sequence). Deletions cut 5 bases from V and 3 bases from J, with 19 bases between. This CDR3 contains 16 residues. The variable domain in full, with the rest retrieved from reference TRBV7-9 and TRBJ1-1, is DTGVSQNPRHKITKRGQNVTFRCDPISEHNRLYWYRQTLGQGPEFLTYFQNEAQLEKSRLLSDRFSAERPKGSFSTLEIQRTEQGDSAMYLCASSPRGGNRYTEAFFGQGTRLTVV.